These T cell receptor beta chains were read from a single sample in a study of shared clonotypes between healthy human individuals. TCRdb keeps only in-frame clones here, not all; method: immunoSEQ multiplex PCR. The table records about 600,000 clones, 95% to 98% of them present only once. Material for sequencing was naive CD8+ T cells sorted from blood. All receptors derive from a man aged 30-40 years in good health. CDR3s leave out the opening cysteine and the closing phenylalanine or tryptophan. A clone size is listed for some rows: how often the clone was seen (once, few, many), or a class if it is expanded.

TRBV9	NA	TRBJ1-4	15	ASSARGVGATNEKLF
TRBV5-4	NA	TRBJ2-7	12	ASSSRTGGYEQY
TRBV28	NA	TRBJ1-5	12	ASSFNLGNQPQH
TRBV6-5	once	TRBJ2-3	12	ASSYSIHLIAQY
TRBV7-9	NA	TRBJ2-5	9	ASSPGRTQY
TRBV5-1	NA	TRBJ2-1	15	ASSSGLAGGPGNEQF
TRBV19	NA	TRBJ2-3	16	ASSTGGGRFGHTDTQY
TRBV27	NA	TRBJ2-7	16	ASSLLGTEGAVHYEQY
TRBV27	NA	TRBJ2-1	16	ASSLLGTSGFPYNEQF
TRBV21-1	NA	TRBJ2-3	11	ASRDRVPDTQY
TRBV15	NA	TRBJ2-7	11	ATSRDRGDEQY
TRBV28	NA	TRBJ2-7	13	ASSLIRTGTYEQY
TRBV15	NA	TRBJ2-5	13	ATSRDRAVQETQY
TRBV9	NA	TRBJ1-1	13	ASSLGGGGGTEAF
TRBV29-1	NA	TRBJ2-1	11	SVELGLRTEQF
TRBV27	NA	TRBJ2-3	14	ASTTRDEFSGHTQY
TRBV29-1	NA	TRBJ2-7	13	SVRGGLGPSYEQY
TRBV28	NA	TRBJ2-5	13	ASTQGGRVQETQY
TRBV7-6	once	TRBJ1-1	14	ASSQGAATVQSEAF
TRBV11-2	NA	TRBJ2-7	12	ASSLGQGTYEQY
TRBV5-6	NA	TRBJ2-1	14	ASSLGLANTYNEQF
TRBV5-1	NA	TRBJ2-7	11	ASSLLGAYEQY